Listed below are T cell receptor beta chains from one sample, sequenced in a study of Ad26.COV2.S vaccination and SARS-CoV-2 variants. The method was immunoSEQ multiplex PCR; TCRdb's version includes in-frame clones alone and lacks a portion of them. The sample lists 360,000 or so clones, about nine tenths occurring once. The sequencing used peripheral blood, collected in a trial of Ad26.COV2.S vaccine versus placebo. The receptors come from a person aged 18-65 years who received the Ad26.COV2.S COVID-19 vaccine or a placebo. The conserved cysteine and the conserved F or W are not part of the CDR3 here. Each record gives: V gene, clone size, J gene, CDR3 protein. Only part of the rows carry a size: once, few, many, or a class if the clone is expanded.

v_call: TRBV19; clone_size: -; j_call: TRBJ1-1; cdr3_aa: ASSIVSGAFNTEAF
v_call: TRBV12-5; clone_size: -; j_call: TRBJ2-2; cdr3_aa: ASGFGQGAGTGELF
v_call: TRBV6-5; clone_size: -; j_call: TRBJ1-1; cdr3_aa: ASSFSTENTEAF
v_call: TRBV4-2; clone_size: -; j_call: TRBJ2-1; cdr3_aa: ASSQGPTRTHNEQF
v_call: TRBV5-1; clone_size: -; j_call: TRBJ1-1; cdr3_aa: ASSLGGRGWTEAF
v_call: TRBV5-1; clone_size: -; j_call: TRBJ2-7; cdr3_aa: ASSGQGSFGEQY
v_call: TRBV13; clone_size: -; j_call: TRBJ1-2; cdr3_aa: ASSTATGWDPTNYGYT
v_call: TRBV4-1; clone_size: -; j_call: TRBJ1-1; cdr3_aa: ASSQATGGMNTEAF
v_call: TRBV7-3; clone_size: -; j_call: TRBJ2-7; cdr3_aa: ASSAQSGDSYEQY
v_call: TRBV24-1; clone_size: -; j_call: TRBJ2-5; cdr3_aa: ATSDPDRGETQY
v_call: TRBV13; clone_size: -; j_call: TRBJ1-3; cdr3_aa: ASSFGRVSGNTIY
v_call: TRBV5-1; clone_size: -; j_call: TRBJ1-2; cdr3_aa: ASSTSTDYGYT
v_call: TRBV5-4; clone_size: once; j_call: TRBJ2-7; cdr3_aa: ASSPEGPPGSHEQY
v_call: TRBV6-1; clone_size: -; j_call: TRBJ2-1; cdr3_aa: ASSGGILVPSSYNEQF
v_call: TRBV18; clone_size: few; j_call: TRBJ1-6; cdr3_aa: ASSPDRNSPLH
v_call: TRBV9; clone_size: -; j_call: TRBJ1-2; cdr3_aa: ASSEGGQGTLGSYT
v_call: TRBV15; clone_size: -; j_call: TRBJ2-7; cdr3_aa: ATSRDWGTGNEQY
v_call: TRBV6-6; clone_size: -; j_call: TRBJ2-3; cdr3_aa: ASSVLAPGTDTQY
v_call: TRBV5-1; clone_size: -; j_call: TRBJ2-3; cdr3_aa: ASSLISPWTQAMGDTQY
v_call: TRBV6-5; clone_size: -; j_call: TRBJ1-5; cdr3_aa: ASRKTGANQPQH
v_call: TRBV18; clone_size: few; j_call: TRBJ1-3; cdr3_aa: ASSQGTGGSSGNTIY
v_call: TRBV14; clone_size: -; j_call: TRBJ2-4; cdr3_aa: ASSQGQLSVGAKNIQY
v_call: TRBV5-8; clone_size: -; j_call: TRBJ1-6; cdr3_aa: ASSLIRTEGPLH
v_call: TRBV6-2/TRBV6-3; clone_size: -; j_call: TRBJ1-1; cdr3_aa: ASSFSSRELNTEAF
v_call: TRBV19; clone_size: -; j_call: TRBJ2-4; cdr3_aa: ASSKDRGNIAKNIQY
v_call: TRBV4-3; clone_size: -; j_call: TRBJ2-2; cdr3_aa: ASSQARGYPGELF